Below, 20 T cell receptor beta chains from the same sample are listed, as sequenced in a study of CD8+CD57+ T cells in acquired aplastic anemia. TCR beta VDJ and CDR3 were profiled, and genomic DNA was the template. TCRdb analysed the reads with MiXCR anew, one entry per CDR3 protein. This table holds 150,000 to 200,000 distinct CDR3 sequences, roughly 63% found once. The material sequenced was sorted CD4+, CD8+, or CD8+CD57+ T cells (not recorded which) from PBMCs. These receptors all come from a human donor in good health.

This clonotype came up many times. CDR3 residues: CASSFPTSGTYDNEQFF. CDR3 nucleotides: TGTGCCAGCAGCTTCCCAACTAGCGGGACCTATGACAATGAGCAGTTCTTC. The chain uses TRBV11-2 and TRBJ2-1; 10 bases match TRBD2. V gave up 3 bases and J gave up 5 bases; unmatched junction bases: 10. From germline, CDR1 is SGHAT and CDR2 FQNNGV. The CDR3 contains 17 residues.

This clonotype was counted a single time. The genes are TRBV9 and TRBJ2-7; D might be TRBD1 (6 bases). Germline CDR1 is SGDLS and CDR2 is YYNGEE. V dropped 0 bases and J dropped 3 bases, with 13 bases sitting between them. The CDR3 totals 15 residues. As DNA, the CDR3 is TGTGCCAGCAGCGTAGGGACAGAGGGCAACTACGAGCAGTACTTC. It yields the protein CASSVGTEGNYEQYF.

This clonotype has just one count. The V gene is TRBV7-3, the J gene TRBJ2-3, with TRBD2 matching 8 bases. Germline V gene sequence: CDR1 SGHTA, CDR2 FQGTGA. The CDR3 contains 13 residues. V dropped 2 bases and J dropped 11; count of bases not matched to a gene: 6. CDR3 sequence reads: CASSLGLAGGQYF. CDR3 coding DNA: TGTGCCAGCAGCTTAGGACTGGCGGGAGGGCAGTATTTT.

This clonotype has a count of ten or more. The CDR3 sequence is CASSEWPGDYSYEQYF. The DNA of the CDR3 is TGTGCCAGCAGTGAATGGCCCGGGGACTACTCCTACGAGCAGTACTTC. The chain joins TRBV6-1 to TRBJ2-7; 7 positions match TRBD2. Looked up from germline, CDR1 is MNHNS and CDR2 is SASEGT. The V and J ends lost 2 bases and 0 bases, in that order; junction bases with no gene match: 7. This CDR3 contains 16 residues.

The gene calls are TRBV24-1 and TRBJ2-7; D call uncertain. The ends were cut back, 2 bases at V and 2 bases at J, with 12 bases in the middle. This CDR3 has 15 residues. Germline V CDR1 and CDR2: KGHDR, SFDVKD. Here the CDR3 DNA reads TGTGCCACCAGTGATTCCCTCGGTCGGACCTACGAGCAGTACTTC. It is translated as CATSDSLGRTYEQYF.

Concerning this clonotype itself: One junction end disagrees with the germline gene, perhaps due to a read error. The rearrangement links TRBV28 to TRBJ2-7, with D possibly matching TRBD1 (6 bases). CDR1 MDHEN and CDR2 SYDVKM come from the germline V gene. The CDR3 is 15 residues long. CDR3 sequence: CASSSDRLSPYERYF. DNA of the CDR3: TGTGCCAGCAGTTCCGACAGGTTGTCCCCCTACGAGCGGTACTTC.

The rearrangement joins TRBV7-2 to TRBJ2-2, with TRBD1 matching 9 bases. Germline CDR1 is SGHTA and CDR2 is FQGNSA. CDR3 length: 16 amino acids. The junction had 11 bases not matched to a gene; V was cut back by 7 bases and J by 5 bases. The CDR3 region is CASIPTGGMRTGELFF. For the CDR3, the DNA is TGTGCCAGCATTCCCACAGGGGGCATGAGGACCGGGGAGCTGTTTTTT. The variable domain in full, with the rest retrieved from reference TRBV7-2 and TRBJ2-2, is GAGVSQSPSNKVTEKGKDVELRCDPISGHTALYWYRQSLGQGLEFLIYFQGNSAPDKSGLPSDRFSAERTGGSVSTLTIQRTQQEDSAVYLCASIPTGGMRTGELFFGEGSRLTVL.

This chain joins TRBV7-2 and TRBJ1-1, with D perhaps matching TRBD1 (5 bases). V lost 0 bases and J 1 base, leaving 9 bases between the germline ends. Germline CDR1 reads SGHTA; CDR2 reads FQGNSA. The CDR3 covers 15 residues. CDR3 sequence reads: CASSLAHGTNTEAFF. For the CDR3, the DNA is TGTGCCAGCAGCTTAGCGCACGGGACGAACACTGAAGCTTTCTTT.

In this sample, this clonotype turned up many times. The chain employs TRBV6-6 and TRBJ2-5; TRBD2 matches at 10 bases. J was trimmed by 3 bases and V by 2 bases; bases with no gene match: 9. Germline CDR1 reads MNHNY; CDR2 reads SVGAGI (reference sequence). This CDR3 is 17 amino acids long. CDR3 nucleotides: TGTGCCAGCAGTTACGTTCTAGCGGGAGTTTCAGAAGAGACCCAGTACTTC. Amino acids: CASSYVLAGVSEETQYF.

The rearrangement joins TRBV19 to TRBJ2-7, with 9 bases matching TRBD1. The CDR3 loop spans 13 amino acids. Trimming removed 5 bases from V and 10 bases from J; junction bases left unmatched: 9. Germline-derived CDR1 and CDR2 are LNHDA and SQIVND (reference sequence). In DNA, the CDR3 is TGTGCCAGTAGTGCTGACAGGGGGATTAAACAGTACTTC. Translating gives CASSADRGIKQYF.

The gene calls are TRBV5-1 and TRBJ1-1, with a weak D call TRBD1 (6 bases). The CDR3 length is 16 residues. V lost 4 bases and J lost 5, with 21 bases in between. CDR1 is SGHRS, CDR2 YFSETQ, per germline. The CDR3 DNA sequence: TGCGCCAGCAGCATTATTACTGGTACCCAGGGGACTGAAGCTTTCTTT. As protein: CASSIITGTQGTEAFF.

This clonotype was detected many times. The genes are TRBV5-1 and TRBJ1-3; D is unclear. Between the trimmed V and J ends, which lost 2 bases and 0 bases, there was a span of 9 bases. Germline V gene sequence: CDR1 SGHRS, CDR2 YFSETQ. The CDR3 has 15 residues. The CDR3 DNA sequence: TGCGCCAGCAGCTTAGAGGGAGGCTCTGGAAACACCATATATTTT. This gives the protein CASSLEGGSGNTIYF.

V usage is TRBV15 and J usage is TRBJ2-3; TRBD2 agrees at 7 bases. V was pared by 5 bases and J by 2 bases, with 4 bases of the junction left unmatched. This CDR3 contains 14 residues. In germline, CDR1 is LNHNV, CDR2 YYDKDF (reference sequence). The CDR3 loop is CATSLRGITDTQYF. The CDR3 DNA reads TGTGCCACCAGCTTGCGGGGGATCACAGATACGCAGTATTTT.

This clonotype has ten or more counts. This chain connects TRBV9 to TRBJ1-1; D is perhaps TRBD1 (5 bases). Germline CDR1 SGDLS, CDR2 YYNGEE. The CDR3 spans 17 residues. The V and J ends lost 5 bases and 1 base respectively, with 21 bases between them. As DNA, the CDR3 is TGTGCCAGCAGTACCCCCCACGGGGGGGGACCGAACACTGAAGCTTTCTTT. This gives the protein CASSTPHGGGPNTEAFF. The whole variable domain, remainder taken from reference TRBV9 and TRBJ1-1, is DSGVTQTPKHLITATGQRVTLRCSPRSGDLSVYWYQQSLDQGLQFLIQYYNGEERAKGNILERFSAQQFPDLHSELNLSSLELGDSALYFCASSTPHGGGPNTEAFFGQGTRLTVV.

CDR3 amino acids: CASSFSPLAGDLRNEQFF. In DNA form, the CDR3 reads TGTGCCAGTAGTTTCTCCCCCTTAGCGGGAGATCTTCGGAATGAGCAGTTCTTC. V usage is TRBV19 and J usage is TRBJ2-1; 9 bases are shared with TRBD2. This CDR3 has 18 residues. In germline, CDR1 is LNHDA, CDR2 SQIVND (reference sequence). V was clipped by 5 bases and J by 7 bases; unmatched bases: 18.

The J gene is TRBJ1-1, the V gene TRBV2; TRBD1 agrees at 9 bases. CDR1 SNHLY and CDR2 FYNNEI come from the germline V gene. This CDR3 is 12 amino acids long. Trimming cost V 6 bases and J 5 bases; bases outside gene matches: 1. The CDR3 protein is CASRQGATEAFF. The CDR3 DNA reads as TGTGCCAGCAGACAGGGGGCAACTGAAGCTTTCTTT.

CDR3 loop: CASSTSGSGGIGTQYF. CDR3 sequence (DNA): TGTGCCAGTAGTACATCGGGTAGCGGCGGGATTGGGACCCAGTACTTC. This chain uses TRBV19 with TRBJ2-5; perhaps TRBD2 as D (6 bases). The CDR3 spans 16 residues. V was cut by 4 bases and J by 7 bases, with 22 bases left in between. Looked up from germline, CDR1 is LNHDA and CDR2 is SQIVND (reference sequence).

The chain has TRBV20-1 and TRBJ2-1, with 16 nucleotides matching TRBD2. This CDR3 region has 17 residues. The V gene's germline CDR1 is DFQATT and CDR2 SNEGSKA (reference sequence). V trimming: 5 bases; J trimming: 0 bases; junction bases outside the gene matches: 4. CDR3 in DNA: TGCAGTGCTGGGGGACTAGCGGGAGGGCGCTCCTACAATGAGCAGTTCTTC. Amino acids: CSAGGLAGGRSYNEQFF.

This chain uses TRBV10-3 with TRBJ2-5; maybe TRBD2 (6 bases). Germline V gives CDR1 ENHRY, CDR2 SYGVKD. The CDR3 spans 17 residues. V was clipped by 10 bases and J by 5 bases, with 29 bases between them. In nucleotides, the CDR3 is TGTGCCAGCAGGCTCCCAGGGCTGGGGGGAGTGGGGGAGACCCAGTACTTC. Translation: CASRLPGLGGVGETQYF.

This clonotype has only a few counts. Given a much more abundant clone one base away, this may be a read error. This chain joins TRBV7-9 and TRBJ2-3, with no clear D. V lost 7 bases to trimming and J lost 2 bases, with 7 bases between them. The CDR3 is 12 amino acids. Germline V gives CDR1 SEHNR, CDR2 FQNEAQ (reference sequence). CDR3 loop: CASKNSTDTQYF. CDR3 bases: TGTGCCAGCAAAAACTCCACAGATACGCAGTATTTT.